A selection of T cell receptor beta chains follows, all from one sample in a study of blood T cell repertoires in COVID-19. Profiling relied on immunoSEQ multiplex PCR, and the TCRdb table lists in-frame clones only, not all of them. The repertoire holds about 120,000 clones, 79% seen once, with approximately 3.9% in the top ten. The specimen sequenced was peripheral blood. The receptors come from a woman of 80 years or more with acute or convalescent COVID-19. CDR3s include the opening cysteine and the closing phenylalanine or tryptophan. A D gene is named only where the DNA matches it firmly. Clone size is given for some rows only: seen once, a few or many times, or a class if the clone is expanded.

D gene | J gene | clone size | V gene | CDR3 protein | CDR3 DNA
TRBD2 | TRBJ2-1 | NA | TRBV11-3 | CASSETSGDYNEQFF | TGTGCCAGCAGCGAGACTAGCGGGGACTACAATGAGCAGTTCTTC
TRBD1 | TRBJ2-7 | NA | TRBV6-5 | CASRRDRGDYEQYF | TGTGCCAGCAGACGGGACAGGGGGGACTACGAGCAGTACTTC
NA | TRBJ1-1 | NA | TRBV5-6 | CASSPGAGVNTEAFF | TGTGCCAGCAGCCCGGGCGCGGGTGTGAACACTGAAGCTTTCTTT
NA | TRBJ1-3 | NA | TRBV5-1 | CASSPGGGENTIYF | TGCGCCAGCAGCCCCGGGGGAGGAGAAAACACCATATATTTT
TRBD1 | TRBJ2-7 | NA | TRBV19 | CASSMGARGLGEQYF | TGTGCCAGTAGTATGGGGGCCAGGGGGCTTGGAGAGCAGTACTTC
NA | TRBJ2-1 | NA | TRBV30 | CAWSPLWTGSDEQFF | TGTGCCTGGAGTCCCTTGTGGACGGGGAGCGATGAGCAGTTCTTC
NA | TRBJ2-6 | NA | TRBV9 | CASSVERQTGLSGANVLTF | TGTGCCAGCAGCGTAGAACGGCAAACAGGGCTCTCTGGGGCCAACGTCCTGACTTTC
NA | TRBJ1-1 | NA | TRBV6-5 | CASRVGAGRTEAFF | TGTGCCAGCAGGGTGGGTGCAGGGCGGACTGAAGCTTTCTTT
TRBD1 | TRBJ1-3 | once | TRBV5-1 | CASSPRGGQMLSGNTIYF | TGCGCCAGCAGCCCCCGGGGGGGACAGATGCTCTCTGGAAACACCATATATTTT
TRBD2 | TRBJ2-1 | few | TRBV24-1 | CATSEVSGSVSMTEQFF | TGTGCCACCAGTGAGGTTAGCGGGAGTGTAAGTATGACTGAGCAGTTCTTC
NA | TRBJ2-4 | NA | TRBV30 | CAWSFSKNIQYF | TGTGCCTGGAGCTTTAGCAAAAACATTCAGTACTTC
TRBD1 | TRBJ1-6 | NA | TRBV27 | CASRLLTGSRRVESPLHF | TGTGCCAGCAGACTACTGACAGGGTCAAGGAGAGTGGAATCACCCCTCCACTTT
NA | TRBJ1-1 | NA | TRBV7-2 | CASSRPGPAFTEAFF | TGTGCCAGCAGCCGCCCAGGTCCTGCGTTCACTGAAGCTTTCTTT
NA | TRBJ2-3 | NA | TRBV24-1 | CATSDPTGPTDTQYF | TGTGCCACCAGTGACCCAACAGGGCCCACAGATACGCAGTATTTT
TRBD2 | TRBJ2-7 | NA | TRBV29-1 | CSVEDRGGYEQYF | TGCAGCGTTGAAGATCGGGGGGGATACGAGCAGTACTTC